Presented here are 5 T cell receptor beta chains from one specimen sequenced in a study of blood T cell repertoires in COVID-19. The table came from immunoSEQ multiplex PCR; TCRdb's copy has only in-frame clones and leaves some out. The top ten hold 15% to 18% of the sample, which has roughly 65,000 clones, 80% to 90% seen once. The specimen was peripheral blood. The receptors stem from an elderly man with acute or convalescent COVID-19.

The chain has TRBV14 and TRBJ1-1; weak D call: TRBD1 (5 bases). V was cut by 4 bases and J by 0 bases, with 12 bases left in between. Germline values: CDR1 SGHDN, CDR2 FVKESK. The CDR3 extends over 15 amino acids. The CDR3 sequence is CASSLWGSLNTEAFF. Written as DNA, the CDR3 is TGTGCCAGCAGCCTTTGGGGCAGCCTGAACACTGAAGCTTTCTTT.

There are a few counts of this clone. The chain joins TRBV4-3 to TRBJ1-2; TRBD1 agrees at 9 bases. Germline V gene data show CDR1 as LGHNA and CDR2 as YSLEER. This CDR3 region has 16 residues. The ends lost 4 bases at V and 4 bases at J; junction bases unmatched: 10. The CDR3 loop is CASSLGTGISGYGYTF. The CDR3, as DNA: TGCGCCAGCAGCCTGGGGACAGGGATCTCCGGCTATGGCTACACCTTC.

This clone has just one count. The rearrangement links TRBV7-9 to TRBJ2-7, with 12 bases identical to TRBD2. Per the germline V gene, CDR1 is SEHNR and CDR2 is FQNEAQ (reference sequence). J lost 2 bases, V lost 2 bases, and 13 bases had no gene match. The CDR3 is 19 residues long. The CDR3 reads CASSLSEGLAGGWAYEQYF. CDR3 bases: TGTGCCAGCAGCTTATCCGAGGGGCTAGCGGGAGGGTGGGCCTACGAGCAGTACTTC. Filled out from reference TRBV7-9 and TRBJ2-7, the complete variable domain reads DTGVSQNPRHKITKRGQNVTFRCDPISEHNRLYWYRQTLGQGPEFLTYFQNEAQLEKSRLLSDRFSAERPKGSFSTLEIQRTEQGDSAMYLCASSLSEGLAGGWAYEQYFGPGTRLTVT.

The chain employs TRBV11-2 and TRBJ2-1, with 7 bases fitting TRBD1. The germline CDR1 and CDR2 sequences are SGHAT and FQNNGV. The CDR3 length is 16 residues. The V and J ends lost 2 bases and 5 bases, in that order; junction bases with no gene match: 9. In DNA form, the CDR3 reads TGTGCCAGCAGCTTACTTCCGGGACAGCCAAACAATGAGCAGTTCTTC. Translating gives CASSLLPGQPNNEQFF. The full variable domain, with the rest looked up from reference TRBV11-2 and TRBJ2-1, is EAGVAQSPRYKIIEKRQSVAFWCNPISGHATLYWYQQILGQGPKLLIQFQNNGVVDDSQLPKDRFSAERLKGVDSTLKIQPAKLEDSAVYLCASSLLPGQPNNEQFFGPGTRLTVL.

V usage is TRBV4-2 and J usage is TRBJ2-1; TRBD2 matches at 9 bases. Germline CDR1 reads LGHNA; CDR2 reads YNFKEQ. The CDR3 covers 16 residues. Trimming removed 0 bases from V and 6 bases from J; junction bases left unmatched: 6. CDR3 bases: TGTGCCAGCAGCCAAGATTCGGTAGCGGGAGCCAATGAGCAGTTCTTC. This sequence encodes CASSQDSVAGANEQFF.